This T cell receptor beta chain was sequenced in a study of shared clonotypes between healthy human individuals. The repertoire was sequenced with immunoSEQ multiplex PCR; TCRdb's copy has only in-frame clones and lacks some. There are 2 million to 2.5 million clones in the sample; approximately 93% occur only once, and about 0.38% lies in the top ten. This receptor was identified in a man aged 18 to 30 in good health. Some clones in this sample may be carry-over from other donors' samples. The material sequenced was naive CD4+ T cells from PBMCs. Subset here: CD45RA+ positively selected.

CDR3 bases: TGTGCCACCAGCCTGACTAGCGGGAGTCGCAATGAGCAGTTCTTC. Residues: CATSLTSGSRNEQFF. V and J are TRBV15 and TRBJ2-1; 12 positions agree with TRBD2. V trimming: 5 bases; J trimming: 6 bases; junction bases outside the gene matches: 5. Germline V gene data show CDR1 as LNHNV and CDR2 as YYDKDF (reference sequence). CDR3 size: 15 residues.